Listed below are T cell receptor beta chains from one sample, sequenced in a study of shared clonotypes between healthy human individuals. The method was immunoSEQ multiplex PCR; TCRdb's version includes in-frame clones alone and lacks a portion of them. The table records about 380,000 clones, 90% to 97% of them present only once. Input material: memory CD8+ T cells sorted from blood. The receptors come from a man between 25 and 39 years old in good health. Both conserved end residues are trimmed from each CDR3.

AIYGQGGELF | TRBJ2-2 | TRBV19
SVRLLRPDYEQY | TRBJ2-7 | TRBV29-1
ASSAGYEQY | TRBJ2-7 | TRBV25-1
ASSPPAGRFAEQY | TRBJ2-7 | TRBV18
ASSQDGRGYGYT | TRBJ1-2 | TRBV5-1
ASIGQGKGNQPQH | TRBJ1-5 | TRBV28
ASSLIPRQHEQF | TRBJ2-1 | TRBV13
SASRNEQF | TRBJ2-1 | TRBV20-1
ARGTSGRREQY | TRBJ2-7 | TRBV25-1
ASRGGLAGGETQY | TRBJ2-5 | TRBV2
ATTVTWSSGNEQF | TRBJ2-1 | TRBV28
ASSQAGLATNIQY | TRBJ2-4 | TRBV4-1
ASSLGGLANNEQF | TRBJ2-1 | TRBV5-4
ASSFTADRKFEKLF | TRBJ1-4 | TRBV7-6
ASSTRLYNEQF | TRBJ2-1 | TRBV2
ASSLARGLGNEQF | TRBJ2-1 | TRBV7-9
ASSIRQGLSTNEKLF | TRBJ1-4 | TRBV27
ASNVGQGSYEQY | TRBJ2-7 | TRBV5-1
ASSSNVETEAF | TRBJ1-1 | TRBV5-1
ASSHLQKETQY | TRBJ2-5 | TRBV4-1
ASSFLESSYEQY | TRBJ2-7 | TRBV5-1
ASSPGGGQPQH | TRBJ1-5 | TRBV2
ASSVPLGGEQY | TRBJ2-7 | TRBV2
ASSRQGGYGYT | TRBJ1-2 | TRBV13
ASSFTAQETQY | TRBJ2-5 | TRBV5-1
ASSQDGLALAKNIQY | TRBJ2-4 | TRBV4-1
AWSVKNEQY | TRBJ2-7 | TRBV30
ASSLVGNTGELF | TRBJ2-2 | TRBV7-2
ASSRGGTAYNEQF | TRBJ2-1 | TRBV13
ASSVATWEGHTQY | TRBJ2-3 | TRBV9
ASSALFSGLAAYEQY | TRBJ2-7 | TRBV25-1
ASSPGTLNQPQH | TRBJ1-5 | TRBV19
ASSLAGYTDTQY | TRBJ2-3 | TRBV5-1
SAAPTDTQY | TRBJ2-3 | TRBV20-1